This passage covers 14 T cell receptor beta chains from one sample sequenced in a study of blood T cell repertoires in COVID-19. The table came from immunoSEQ multiplex PCR; TCRdb's copy has only in-frame clones and leaves some out. The table has 150,000 to 200,000 clones, around nine tenths seen once; the top ten hold around 13%. The sequenced sample was peripheral blood. The receptors stem from a woman between 70 and 85 years old with COVID-19, enrolled during active disease.

This rearrangement joins TRBV6-5 to TRBJ1-4, with 9 bases that match TRBD1. V lost 6 bases to trimming and J lost 8 bases; unmatched junction nucleotides: 7. Germline CDR1 MNHEY, CDR2 SVGAGI. This CDR3 is 14 amino acids long. The CDR3 is CASRRGQGGEKLFF. The CDR3 nucleotides are TGTGCCAGCAGAAGGGGACAGGGTGGCGAAAAACTGTTTTTT.

V and J are TRBV2 and TRBJ1-3, with a weak D call TRBD1 (5 bases). Trimming took off 1 base at V and 0 bases at J, with 19 bases between the two ends. Germline loops: CDR1 SNHLY, CDR2 FYNNEI. The CDR3 sequence is 19 residues long. CDR3 sequence: CASSEGVRAGLTSGNTIYF. DNA of the CDR3: TGTGCCAGCAGTGAAGGGGTCCGGGCGGGACTGACCTCTGGAAACACCATATATTTT.

This rearrangement joins TRBV28 to TRBJ1-2, with 10 bases that match TRBD1. Germline V gives CDR1 MDHEN, CDR2 SYDVKM. The CDR3 length is 13 residues. The trim removed 6 bases at V and 7 bases at J, leaving 5 bases unmatched. CDR3 region: CASRRQGAGGYTF. CDR3 sequence (DNA): TGTGCCAGCAGACGACAGGGGGCGGGTGGCTACACCTTC.

V and J are TRBV10-3 and TRBJ1-1; 9 bases fit TRBD1. From germline, CDR1 is ENHRY and CDR2 SYGVKD. Trimming at V came to 5 bases and at J to 1 base, leaving 2 bases not matched to a gene. This CDR3 has 14 amino acids. CDR3 in amino acids: CAISTGQGNTEAFF. CDR3 coding DNA: TGTGCCATCAGTACGGGACAGGGGAACACTGAAGCTTTCTTT.

The J gene is TRBJ1-4, the V gene TRBV7-9; D is possibly TRBD1 (5 bases). Germline CDR1 reads SEHNR; CDR2 reads FQNEAQ (reference sequence). V was trimmed by 1 base and J by 2 bases, leaving 11 bases between them. This CDR3 has 16 residues. CDR3 DNA sequence: TGTGCCAGCAGCTTAGGTTGGGGCTGGACTAATGAAAAACTGTTTTTT. Protein product: CASSLGWGWTNEKLFF.

Details on this clone: A junction boundary mismatches the germline segment, possibly from a read error. The V call is TRBV19, the J call TRBJ1-4; 7 bases agree with TRBD1. CDR1 is LNHDA, CDR2 SQIVND, per germline (reference sequence). The CDR3 runs to 16 residues. CDR3 DNA sequence: TGTGCCAGTAGCATAGGGGGACAGTCAACTAATGAAAAACTGTTTTTT. Protein: CASSIGGQSTNEKLFF.

This sequence joins TRBV30 and TRBJ1-1; tentative D call: TRBD1 (6 bases). The V gene's germline CDR1 is GTSNPN and CDR2 SVGIG (reference sequence). With 0 bases removed from V and 1 base from J, the gap between germline ends came to 12 bases. The CDR3 sequence is 15 residues long. CDR3 in amino acids: CAWSVPGQRNTEAFF. The CDR3 DNA follows: TGTGCCTGGAGTGTCCCTGGACAGAGGAACACTGAAGCTTTCTTT.

The rearrangement links TRBV19 to TRBJ2-3; 8 bases are a match to TRBD1. The CDR3 contains 15 residues. Germline V lookup: CDR1 LNHDA, CDR2 SQIVND (reference sequence). V dropped 5 bases and J dropped 6; count of bases not matched to a gene: 10. Written as DNA, the CDR3 is TGTGCCAGTAGTGAAGGGCAGGGGGCGACGGATACGCAGTATTTT. It yields the protein CASSEGQGATDTQYF.

The V and J genes are TRBV5-4 and TRBJ2-5, with D perhaps matching TRBD2 (5 bases). V dropped 4 bases and J dropped 1 base, with 11 bases sitting between them. Germline V gene data show CDR1 as SGHNT and CDR2 as YYREEE (reference sequence). CDR3 size: 14 residues. The CDR3 nucleotides read TGTGCCAGCAGCCCCAGGACTGGCCAAGAGACCCAGTACTTC. Translation: CASSPRTGQETQYF.

The chain recombines TRBV19 with TRBJ2-1; TRBD2 matches at 10 bases. Germline V gives CDR1 LNHDA, CDR2 SQIVND (reference sequence). With 3 bases clipped from V and 9 bases from J, the junction kept 8 bases outside the gene matches. The CDR3 length is 15 residues. The CDR3: CASSMAGLASGEQFF. The DNA for the CDR3 is TGTGCCAGTAGTATGGCGGGACTAGCGAGCGGTGAGCAGTTCTTC.

The chain links TRBV23-1 to TRBJ2-7; possible D gene TRBD1, 6 bases. TRBV23-1 is an open reading frame, and its role is uncertain. The V and J ends lost 8 bases and 5 bases respectively, with 13 bases between them. The CDR3 loop spans 12 amino acids. The CDR3 DNA follows: TGCGCCAGCCTGACAGGTTTGCACGAGCAGTACTTC. Translation: CASLTGLHEQYF.

The rearrangement links TRBV24-1 to TRBJ2-7, with unresolved D. V was shortened by 2 bases and J by 0 bases, with 13 bases between the two germline ends. The V gene's germline CDR1 is KGHDR and CDR2 SFDVKD. This CDR3 is 16 amino acids long. The CDR3 sequence is CATSDSVLRSSYEQYF. DNA for the CDR3: TGTGCCACCAGTGATTCCGTTTTACGGAGCTCCTACGAGCAGTACTTC.

This chain links TRBV19 with TRBJ2-7; 8 positions match TRBD2. CDR3 length equals 15 residues. The junction had 7 bases not matched to a gene; V was cut back by 2 bases and J by 4 bases. Germline V gene sequence: CDR1 LNHDA, CDR2 SQIVND (reference sequence). CDR3 sequence reads: CASSIKAGERYEQYF. As DNA, the CDR3 is TGTGCCAGTAGTATAAAAGCGGGAGAAAGGTACGAGCAGTACTTC.

CDR3 nucleotides: TGTGCCAGCAGTTACCCAGCCGGGACTTCCTACAATGAGCAGTTCTTC. This codes for CASSYPAGTSYNEQFF. This chain connects TRBV6-6 to TRBJ2-1; D might be TRBD2 (6 bases). Germline CDR1 MNHNY, CDR2 SVGAGI (reference sequence). The CDR3 has 16 residues. The V end lost 2 bases, the J end lost 1 base, and 12 bases lay between the germline ends.